The rows below give T cell receptor beta chains drawn from one sample of a study of shared clonotypes between healthy human individuals. Profiling relied on immunoSEQ multiplex PCR, and the TCRdb table lists in-frame clones only, not all of them. This repertoire shows roughly 500,000 clones, over 70% found once; its top ten account for 9.5% to 15%. Sequencing was carried out using PBMCs. The source of these receptors is a woman aged 40 to 49 in good health. Some clones in this sample may be carry-over from other donors' samples. Both conserved end residues are part of each CDR3. A D gene is named only where the DNA matches it firmly. Not all rows give a size; the values are once, few, many and, for expanded clones, a class.

v_call	d_call	j_call	clone_size	cdr3_nt	cdr3_aa
TRBV11-2	-	TRBJ2-3	-	TGTGCCAGCAGCCCCCTAGGCGGGCGAAAGGGCGGTACGCAGTATTTT	CASSPLGGRKGGTQYF
TRBV28	-	TRBJ2-1	-	TGTGCCAGCAGCCCCAGCGGTAGCTCCTACAATGAGCAGTTCTTC	CASSPSGSSYNEQFF
TRBV19	TRBD1	TRBJ2-2	-	TGTGCCAGTAGCCCGGACAGGGGACGCCGGGAGCTGTTTTTT	CASSPDRGRRELFF
TRBV30	-	TRBJ2-1	-	TGTGCCTGGGAGGTCAAGGGAGGATACAATGAGCAGTTCTTC	CAWEVKGGYNEQFF
TRBV9	-	TRBJ2-5	many	TGTGCCAGCAGCCCAGGGGTTCAAGAGACCCAGTACTTC	CASSPGVQETQYF
TRBV28	-	TRBJ1-5	-	TGTGCCAGCAGTTTACCCTTTAATAGCAATCAGCCCCAGCATTTT	CASSLPFNSNQPQHF
TRBV19	TRBD1	TRBJ1-5	-	TGTGCCAGTAGTGGACAGGGGGTGCGCAATCAGCCCCAGCATTTT	CASSGQGVRNQPQHF
TRBV7-6	-	TRBJ1-2	many	TGTGCCAGCAGCGCCAACCGGGCCGCGCCCTATGGCTACACCTTC	CASSANRAAPYGYTF
TRBV29-1	-	TRBJ2-3	-	TGCAGCGTTGAATCGTCTGGGACACGAGGATTCACAGATACGCAGTATTTT	CSVESSGTRGFTDTQYF
TRBV6-5	TRBD1	TRBJ1-2	-	TGTGCCAGCAGCTCAAGACAGGGGAAGTATGGCTACACCTTC	CASSSRQGKYGYTF
TRBV2	-	TRBJ2-5	once	TGTGCCACGAGAAGGGCGGGAAACCAAGAGACCCAGTACTTC	CATRRAGNQETQYF
TRBV15	-	TRBJ2-7	-	TGTGCCACCACCCCGGGTGATTCACACTCCTACGAGCAGTACTTC	CATTPGDSHSYEQYF
TRBV4-2	-	TRBJ2-7	once	TGTGCCAGCAGCCCCCGGCCGGTCGGGAGCCGCGAGCAGTACTTC	CASSPRPVGSREQYF
TRBV27	-	TRBJ1-1	-	TGTGCCAGCAGTTCGCATCAAAGGACAGCTACGAACACTGAAGCTTTCTTT	CASSSHQRTATNTEAFF
TRBV4-1	-	TRBJ2-7	few	TGCGCCAGCAGCCTCGGACCGGCCGGATCCTACGAGCAGTACTTC	CASSLGPAGSYEQYF
TRBV19	TRBD2	TRBJ2-1	-	TGTGCCAGTAGTATGGTTGGGCTAGCGGGGTATGAGCAGTTCTTC	CASSMVGLAGYEQFF
TRBV6-5	TRBD1	TRBJ2-7	once	TGTGCCAGCAGTTACCGGACAGGGGGGGTCGAGCAGTACTTC	CASSYRTGGVEQYF
TRBV11-2	TRBD2	TRBJ2-5	many	TGTGCCAGCAGCTTATACGGCGGGAGCTCTGGGTCAGAGACCCAGTACTTC	CASSLYGGSSGSETQYF
TRBV29-1	TRBD1	TRBJ2-1	many	TGCAGCGTTCGGGACAGAAATGAGCAGTTCTTC	CSVRDRNEQFF
TRBV15	-	TRBJ2-3	-	TGTGCCACCAGCAGGGGAACGGGGCAGGAGACCACAGATACGCAGTATTTT	CATSRGTGQETTDTQYF
TRBV18	TRBD2	TRBJ2-7	-	TGTGCCAGCTCAATAGCGGGAGGTTCTTCTTACGAGCAGTACTTC	CASSIAGGSSYEQYF
TRBV5-4	-	TRBJ2-3	-	TGTGCCAGCAGCGTGGGTGAGGCTAATGCGCAGTATTTT	CASSVGEANAQYF
TRBV11-2	-	TRBJ2-7	-	TGTGCCAGCAGCCAGAGCGGGCCAGGGGAGCAGTACTTC	CASSQSGPGEQYF
TRBV5-1	-	TRBJ2-1	-	TGCGCCAGCAGCTTGGCCGGGACACCTAACAATGAGCAGTTCTTC	CASSLAGTPNNEQFF
TRBV7-6	-	TRBJ2-7	-	TGTGCCAGCAGTGCTAGCGTCACCTCCTACGAGCAGTACTTC	CASSASVTSYEQYF
TRBV28	TRBD2	TRBJ2-3	-	TGTGCCAGCAGTTTATTTGGGAGGGAGGGCACAGATACGCAGTATTTT	CASSLFGREGTDTQYF
TRBV11-2	-	TRBJ1-3	-	TGTGCCAGCAGCTTTAACAGCCTTAACACCATATATTTT	CASSFNSLNTIYF
TRBV7-2	TRBD2	TRBJ2-5	-	TGTGCCAGTCGACCAGCGGGAGGTTGGGAGACCCAGTACTTC	CASRPAGGWETQYF
TRBV4-1	-	TRBJ1-4	-	TGCGCCAGCGGCCAAGACCCGGGGGACGAAAAACTGTTTTTT	CASGQDPGDEKLFF
TRBV7-9	-	TRBJ2-5	-	TGTGCCAGCAGCCCATACGGACAGCAAGAGACCCAGTACTTC	CASSPYGQQETQYF
TRBV5-7	TRBD1	TRBJ1-5	-	TGTGCCAGCAGCCACATTATGAGACAGGGTTTCTATCAGCCCCAGCATTTT	CASSHIMRQGFYQPQHF
TRBV29-1	TRBD1	TRBJ1-2	-	TGCAGCGTTGAAGATGGGGACAGGGTTCGAATTCGGGATGGCTACACCTTC	CSVEDGDRVRIRDGYTF
TRBV18	-	TRBJ2-7	-	TGTGCCAGCTCACCATTCCGGGACGCAATCTACGAGCAGTACTTC	CASSPFRDAIYEQYF
TRBV5-4	-	TRBJ2-2	-	TGTGCCAGCAGCCCTCAGTGGGGAGCGAACACCGGGGAGCTGTTTTTT	CASSPQWGANTGELFF
TRBV5-1	-	TRBJ1-2	-	TGCGCCAGCACCATTACCCAGGGTGGATATGGCTACACCTTC	CASTITQGGYGYTF
TRBV6-5	-	TRBJ2-7	-	TGTGCCAGCAGTTACTCGACCGGGGGTATCTACGAGCAGTACTTC	CASSYSTGGIYEQYF
TRBV7-6	-	TRBJ1-2	-	TGTGCCAGCAGCTTAGCAGGGGATGGTGTTTCGTACTATGGCTACACCTTC	CASSLAGDGVSYYGYTF
TRBV28	TRBD2	TRBJ2-2	-	TGTGCCAGCAGTTTGAGGGAGGGCGGGGAGCTGTTTTTT	CASSLREGGELFF
TRBV14	TRBD1	TRBJ2-2	-	TGTGCCAGCAGCCGACTCACAGGGGACACCGGGGAGCTGTTTTTT	CASSRLTGDTGELFF
TRBV27	TRBD2	TRBJ2-1	-	TGTGCCAGCAGTTTACGTAGCGGGAGGGCCCCCTACTACAATGAGCAGTTCTTC	CASSLRSGRAPYYNEQFF
TRBV10-2	-	TRBJ2-7	-	TGCGCCACCAGAAAAGGGGCAGGGTGGTACGAGCAGTACTTC	CATRKGAGWYEQYF
TRBV28	-	TRBJ2-3	-	TGTGCCAGCAGTTTCGCAGCGACTAGCACAGATACGCAGTATTTT	CASSFAATSTDTQYF
TRBV5-1	-	TRBJ1-2	-	TGCGCCAGCAGCTTAGCACCGGGACGGGGATTTGGCTACACCTTC	CASSLAPGRGFGYTF
TRBV5-1	TRBD2	TRBJ2-7	once	TGCGCCAGCAGCCACGGGACTAGCGGGAGTTACGAGCAGTACTTC	CASSHGTSGSYEQYF
TRBV29-1	-	TRBJ2-1	-	TGCAGCGGGAGGGCGTGGGACGGTGAGCAGTTCTTC	CSGRAWDGEQFF
TRBV6-4	-	TRBJ1-1	-	TGTGCCAGCAGTGTGGATGGTTTCACTGAAGCTTTCTTT	CASSVDGFTEAFF
TRBV18	-	TRBJ1-2	-	TGTGCCAGCTCACTAACAGGGACCACTAACTATGGCTACACCTTC	CASSLTGTTNYGYTF
TRBV28	TRBD1	TRBJ1-2	-	TGTGCCAGCAGGGAAGGACAGGGGGCGCGTGGCTACACCTTC	CASREGQGARGYTF
TRBV18	-	TRBJ2-5	-	TGTGCCAGCTCATCCTCCCCAGGGTTCCAAGAGACCCAGTACTTC	CASSSSPGFQETQYF
TRBV28	-	TRBJ1-1	-	TGTGCCAGCGCGGTTGGGGGCACCACTGAAGCTTTCTTT	CASAVGGTTEAFF
TRBV5-1	-	TRBJ1-1	once	TGCGCCAGCAGCCCCCGGGTGACCGGCACTGAAGCTTTCTTT	CASSPRVTGTEAFF
TRBV9	TRBD2	TRBJ2-1	-	TGTGCCAGCAGCGTCTCTAGCGGGAGGGCCAATGAGCAGTTCTTC	CASSVSSGRANEQFF
TRBV20-1	-	TRBJ2-7	-	TGCAGTGACATCTGGATAAACGAGCAGTACTTC	CSDIWINEQYF
TRBV5-1	-	TRBJ2-2	-	TGCGCCAGCAGCCTGGACCTTCGGGGCGGGGAGCTGTTTTTT	CASSLDLRGGELFF
TRBV2	-	TRBJ1-1	once	TGTGCCAGGAGGGGGACTTCGAGCGTCACTGAAGCTTTCTTT	CARRGTSSVTEAFF
TRBV6-6	-	TRBJ1-1	once	TGTGCCAGCACTCAACGGAGCACTGAAGCTTTCTTT	CASTQRSTEAFF
TRBV11-2	TRBD2	TRBJ2-5	-	TGTGCCAGCAGCCTTAGCGGGAGTTATCAAGAGACCCAGTACTTC	CASSLSGSYQETQYF
TRBV9	TRBD2	TRBJ2-2	-	TGTGCCAGCAGCCTTCGGGGGGAATCGAACACCGGGGAGCTGTTTTTT	CASSLRGESNTGELFF
TRBV14	TRBD2	TRBJ2-3	-	TGTGCCAGCAGTCAGCGGGAGGAAAGTCTGTATTTT	CASSQREESLYF